This TCR beta chain derives from a study of cytomegalovirus exposure and HLA in healthy donors. Vbeta (60) and Jbeta (13) primers were used in the PCR. Assay: immunoSEQ multiplex PCR; the TCRdb copy retains only in-frame clones and omits some. In the table there are about 94,000 clones, approximately 66% of which are singletons. Study outcomes and limitations: TCR beta chain V- and J-gene trimming was linked, in a later analysis, to a missense variant in DCLRE1C. Another analysis was done later, and it associated approximately 18,000 TCR beta sequences with HLA alleles at 0.05 false discovery rate.

On this clone: Antigen: not known.

Germline assignment: CDR1 MDHEN and CDR2 SYDVKM. Trimming took off 7 bases at V and 2 bases at J, with 15 bases between the two ends. The CDR3 length is 14 residues. The origin of this receptor is a man aged 25 to 40 in good health and CMV-seronegative. The sequenced material came from PBMCs. The V call is TRBV28, the J call TRBJ2-7; maybe TRBD2 (5 bases). For the CDR3, the DNA is TGTGCCAGCACCACCGTAGGAGGACCCTACGAGCAGTACTTC. Its translation: CASTTVGGPYEQYF.